Below, 13 T cell receptor beta chains from the same sample are listed, as sequenced in a study of regulatory T cells in long-lasting Graves disease. Arm-PCR of CDR3 regions and iRepertoire HTBI primers were used to build TCR beta libraries. TCRdb called the multiplex PCR reads again in MiXCR, with one record for every CDR3 protein. The sample contains some 250,000 distinct CDR3 sequences, 18% of which appear only once. The time point denotes: newly diagnosed GD, antithyroid drugs for less than 3 months. With RNA extracted from PBMCs as input, the TCR library was made. Another study also made use of these data, one on T cells in Graves' hyperthyroidism and ophthalmopathy.

The sequences come from peripheral blood mononuclear cells (PBMCs), collected at new diagnosis, from a patient treated with antithyroid drugs. These receptors were obtained from a woman in her twenties or thirties with Graves disease.

This clonotype was detected ten times or more. The V call is TRBV5-1, the J call TRBJ1-4; no definite D call. Trimming left V 0 bases short and J 4 bases short, with 10 bases between. The CDR3 has 15 amino acids. Per germline, CDR1 SGHRS and CDR2 YFSETQ. The CDR3 region has the DNA TGCGCCAGCAGCTTGGAAGTCGGCTTTAATGAAAAACTGTTTTTT. Residues: CASSLEVGFNEKLFF.

V is TRBV29-1 and J is TRBJ1-4; D possibly corresponds to TRBD1 (5 bases). V was trimmed by 4 bases and J by 7 bases, leaving 19 bases between them. CDR3 size: 15 residues. Germline assignment: CDR1 SQVTM and CDR2 ANQGSEA. In DNA, the CDR3 is TGCAGCGTTGCCTTCTGGACTAAGAGGGGTGAAAAACTGTTTTTT. It is translated as CSVAFWTKRGEKLFF.

V and J are TRBV28 and TRBJ2-1; D ambiguous. Per germline, CDR1 MDHEN and CDR2 SYDVKM. V was clipped by 3 bases and J by 6 bases, with 15 bases between them. The CDR3 extends over 15 amino acids. The DNA for the CDR3 is TGTGCCAGCAGTTTCGGTCTACCCCCCGGCAATGAGCAGTTCTTC. This gives the protein CASSFGLPPGNEQFF.

V usage is TRBV6-1 and J usage is TRBJ2-3; D is perhaps TRBD1 (6 bases). Germline V gene lookup returns CDR1 MNHNS and CDR2 SASEGT. V lost 5 bases, J lost 9 bases, and 18 bases lay in between. CDR3 size: 14 residues. The CDR3 sequence is CASSPGVLVDTQYF. The CDR3 DNA sequence: TGTGCCAGCAGTCCAGGGGTTTTGGTAGACACGCAGTATTTT.

This clonotype was counted at least ten times. In nucleotides, the CDR3 is TGCAGTGCTAGAGATTTCAGGAGGCCAACCTACAATGAGCAGTTCTTC. It translates to CSARDFRRPTYNEQFF. This chain connects TRBV20-1 to TRBJ2-1, with D maybe TRBD2 (5 bases). V shed 0 bases and J shed 2 bases, with 14 bases lying between them. This CDR3 has 16 residues. The germline CDR1 and CDR2 sequences are DFQATT and SNEGSKA (reference sequence).

This clonotype was found many times. The chain uses TRBV7-9 and TRBJ1-6; D possibly corresponds to TRBD1 (5 bases). Trimming cost V 2 bases and J 10 bases, with 9 bases left between them. In germline, CDR1 is SEHNR, CDR2 FQNEAQ (reference sequence). CDR3 length equals 13 residues. CDR3 in amino acids: CASSLQGGSPLHF. CDR3 in DNA: TGTGCCAGCAGCTTACAGGGAGGATCACCCCTCCACTTT. The whole variable domain, filled in from reference TRBV7-9 and TRBJ1-6, reads DTGVSQNPRHKITKRGQNVTFRCDPISEHNRLYWYRQTLGQGPEFLTYFQNEAQLEKSRLLSDRFSAERPKGSFSTLEIQRTEQGDSAMYLCASSLQGGSPLHFGNGTRLTVT.

The table lists this clonotype with many counts. V is TRBV12-3 or TRBV12-4 and J is TRBJ2-2; D not resolved. The CDR3 extends over 11 amino acids. Trimming left V 6 bases short and J 6 bases short, with 5 bases between. This chain's CDR3 is CASSFSGELFF. The CDR3 DNA follows: TGTGCCAGCAGCTTTTCCGGGGAGCTGTTTTTT.

This clonotype was detected ten times or more. This chain joins TRBV6-2 or TRBV6-3 and TRBJ1-5, with D unresolved. Germline CDR1 and CDR2: MNHEY and SVGEGT. V lost 4 bases and J lost 12, with 19 bases in between. This CDR3 has 14 residues. The CDR3 sequence is CASSSSPTTRRQHF. The CDR3 coding sequence is TGTGCCAGCAGTTCCTCCCCGACAACCCGGCGCCAGCATTTT.

This clonotype was seen many times. The chain uses TRBV18 and TRBJ1-3, with D perhaps matching TRBD1 (5 bases). The germline V gene encodes CDR1 KGHSH and CDR2 LQKENI. V lost 4 bases and J 0 bases, leaving 10 bases between the germline ends. This CDR3 region has 15 residues. The CDR3 DNA sequence: TGTGCCAGCTCACTGGGACTCCTCTCTGGAAACACCATATATTTT. As protein: CASSLGLLSGNTIYF.

This clonotype appeared many times. The rearrangement links TRBV7-9 to TRBJ1-1; D is undetermined. From germline, CDR1 is SEHNR and CDR2 FQNEAQ (reference sequence). The CDR3 sequence is 13 residues long. Trimming removed 1 base from V and 4 bases from J, with 7 bases in between. CDR3 DNA sequence: TGTGCCAGCAGCTTAGGGGTTGGCACTGAAGCTTTCTTT. Residues: CASSLGVGTEAFF.

In its sample, this clonotype was seen many times. This rearrangement joins TRBV6-1 to TRBJ2-7, with D possibly matching TRBD1 (5 bases). Trimming took off 6 bases at V and 6 bases at J, with 12 bases between the two ends. This CDR3 spans 12 amino acids. In germline, CDR1 is MNHNS, CDR2 SASEGT. CDR3 region: CASRSSGLEQYF. Written as DNA, the CDR3 is TGTGCCAGCAGATCCTCAGGGCTCGAGCAGTACTTC.

The rearrangement joins TRBV6-4 to TRBJ2-7; tentative D call: TRBD2 (6 bases). There are 15 residues in the CDR3. V was pared by 5 bases and J by 3 bases, with 17 bases between. Per the germline V gene, CDR1 is MRHNA and CDR2 is SNTAGT. In DNA form, the CDR3 reads TGTGCCAGCAGTTACCCCGGGAGAGAAGGCTACGAGCAGTACTTC. Translating gives CASSYPGREGYEQYF.

The chain carries TRBV28 and TRBJ1-5, with D tentatively TRBD1 (5 bases). V lost 8 bases and J lost 0, with 17 bases in between. The length of the CDR3 is 16 residues. Germline V gene sequence: CDR1 MDHEN, CDR2 SYDVKM. The CDR3, as DNA: TGTGCCAGCGGGGCCAACCACTCTAATAGCAATCAGCCCCAGCATTTT. Translating gives CASGANHSNSNQPQHF.